This T cell receptor beta chain was recovered during a study of CD8 T cells in Susac syndrome. The trim removed 0 bases at V and 7 bases at J, leaving 1 base unmatched. The CDR3 consists of 14 residues. The germline CDR1 and CDR2 sequences are SGHTA and FQGTGA. After extraction with the RNeasy kit, about 0.45 to 1 ug of the RNA was reverse transcribed using random hexamers. The CDR3 of TCR beta was amplified by immunoSEQ multiplex PCR across 54 Vbeta and 13 Jbeta. TCRdb called the immunoSEQ multiplex PCR reads again in MiXCR, with one record for every CDR3 protein. Of under 250,000 distinct CDR3 sequences listed, approximately 92% are singletons. In blood CD8+ and CD4+ T cells, TCR beta underwent sequencing. Through negative isolation, CD4+ and CD8+ T cells were obtained, while TEMRA cells were enriched using FACS.

The chain links TRBV7-3 to TRBJ2-1; TRBD2 matches at 9 bases. The receptor was derived from a human donor with multiple sclerosis. Sequencing was done on a sample of CD4+ T cells from PBMCs. Here the CDR3 DNA reads TGTGCCAGCAGCTTAACCGCGGGGGGGAATGAGCAGTTCTTC. Its translation is CASSLTAGGNEQFF.